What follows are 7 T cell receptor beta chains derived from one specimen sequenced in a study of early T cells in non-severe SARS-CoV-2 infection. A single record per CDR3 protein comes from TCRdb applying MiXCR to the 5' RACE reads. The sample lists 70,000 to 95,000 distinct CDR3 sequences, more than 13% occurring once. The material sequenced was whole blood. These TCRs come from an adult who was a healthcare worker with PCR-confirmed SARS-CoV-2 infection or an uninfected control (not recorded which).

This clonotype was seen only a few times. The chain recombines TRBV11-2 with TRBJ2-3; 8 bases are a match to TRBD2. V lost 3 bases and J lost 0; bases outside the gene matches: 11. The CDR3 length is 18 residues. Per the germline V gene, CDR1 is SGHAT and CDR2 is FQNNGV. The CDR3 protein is CASSFGGGGSSSTDTQYF. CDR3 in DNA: TGTGCCAGCAGCTTTGGAGGCGGGGGGTCATCTAGCACAGATACGCAGTATTTT. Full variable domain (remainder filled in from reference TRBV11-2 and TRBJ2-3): EAGVAQSPRYKIIEKRQSVAFWCNPISGHATLYWYQQILGQGPKLLIQFQNNGVVDDSQLPKDRFSAERLKGVDSTLKIQPAKLEDSAVYLCASSFGGGGSSSTDTQYFGPGTRLTVL.

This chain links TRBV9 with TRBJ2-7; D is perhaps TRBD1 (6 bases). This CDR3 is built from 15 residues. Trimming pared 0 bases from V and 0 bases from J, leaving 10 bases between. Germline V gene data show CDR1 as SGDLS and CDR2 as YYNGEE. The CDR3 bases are TGTGCCAGCAGCGTAGGGGACATAAGCTCCTACGAGCAGTACTTC. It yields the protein CASSVGDISSYEQYF.

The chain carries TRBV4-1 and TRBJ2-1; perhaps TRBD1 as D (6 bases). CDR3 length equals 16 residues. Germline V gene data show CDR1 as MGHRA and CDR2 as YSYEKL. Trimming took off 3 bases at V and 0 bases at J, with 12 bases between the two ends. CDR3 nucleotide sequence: TGCGCCAGCAGCCACCCTCACAGGGTCTCCTACAATGAGCAGTTCTTC. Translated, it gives CASSHPHRVSYNEQFF.

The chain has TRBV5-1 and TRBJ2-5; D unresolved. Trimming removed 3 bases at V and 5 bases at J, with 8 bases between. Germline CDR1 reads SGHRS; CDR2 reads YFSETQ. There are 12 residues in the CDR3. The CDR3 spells CASSWTYETQYF. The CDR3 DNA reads TGCGCCAGCAGCTGGACCTACGAGACCCAGTACTTC.

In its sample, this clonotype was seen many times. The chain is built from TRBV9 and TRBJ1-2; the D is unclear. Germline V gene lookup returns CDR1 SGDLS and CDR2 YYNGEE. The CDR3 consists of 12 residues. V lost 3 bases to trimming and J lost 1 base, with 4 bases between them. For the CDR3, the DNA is TGTGCCAGCAGCGCCGTTAACTATGGCTACACCTTC. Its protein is CASSAVNYGYTF.

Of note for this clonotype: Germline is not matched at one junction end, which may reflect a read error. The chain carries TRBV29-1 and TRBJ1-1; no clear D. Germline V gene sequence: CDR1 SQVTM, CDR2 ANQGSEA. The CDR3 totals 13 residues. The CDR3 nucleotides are TGCAGCGCTGAAAGGGTAGTAAACACTGAAGCTTTCTTT. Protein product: CSAERVVNTEAFF.

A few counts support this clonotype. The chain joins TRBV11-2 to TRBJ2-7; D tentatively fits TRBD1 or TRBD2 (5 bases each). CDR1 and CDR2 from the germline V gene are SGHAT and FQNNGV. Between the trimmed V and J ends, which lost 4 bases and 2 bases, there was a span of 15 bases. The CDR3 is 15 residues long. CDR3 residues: CASSYSGTEPYEQYF. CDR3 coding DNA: TGTGCCAGCAGCTACTCCGGGACGGAGCCCTACGAGCAGTACTTC.